This T cell receptor (beta chain) is from a study of cytomegalovirus exposure and HLA in healthy donors. Comment on this clone: Its antigen is not known.

Amplification used 60 Vbeta primers and 13 Jbeta primers. Here immunoSEQ multiplex PCR was the method, and the copy in TCRdb shows in-frame clones only, minus some. The profile shows a few hundred thousand clones, approximately 82% of them singletons. The CDR3 sequence is 16 residues long. Trimming removed 0 bases at V and 6 bases at J, with 15 bases between. Germline assignment: CDR1 LNHNV and CDR2 YYDKDF (reference sequence). Study-wide results and limits: In an earlier analysis, in roughly 600 donors, most V segments appeared productive either ~90% or ~30% of the time.

The sequence was obtained from a woman in her forties in good health and CMV-seronegative. The sample was PBMCs. V and J are TRBV15 and TRBJ2-1; TRBD2 is a possible D gene (6 bases). CDR3 DNA: TGTGCCACCAGCAGAGATTTGGGGGGACGGGTCAATGAGCAGTTCTTC. Its protein product is CATSRDLGGRVNEQFF.